Sequencing of this TCR beta chain was carried out in a study of OX40 agonist ivuxolimab in advanced cancers. Germline values: CDR1 SGHRS, CDR2 YFSETQ. Trimming at V came to 0 bases and at J to 1 base, leaving 5 bases not matched to a gene. The CDR3 is 16 amino acids. Repertoires were generated with immunoSEQ multiplex PCR, while TCRdb's copy carries only in-frame clones and drops some. In the table there are 65,000 to 75,000 clones, approximately 90% of which are singletons. The sequencing used CD4+ or CD8+ T cells sorted from blood, collected in a trial of the OX40 agonist ivuxolimab. This sequence was found in an adult with an advanced solid tumor such as melanoma, head and neck, liver or kidney cancer. This chain connects TRBV5-1 to TRBJ2-3; 7 bases line up with TRBD2. The CDR3 is CASSLGGGRGTDTQYF. The CDR3 coding sequence is TGCGCCAGCAGCTTGGGTGGCGGGAGAGGCACAGATACGCAGTATTTT.